This T cell receptor (beta chain) was observed in a study of shared clonotypes between healthy human individuals. Study at large: A donor's plate count was three for CD4 naive and three for CD4 memory; CD8 naive had two and CD8 memory one.

This clone was seen a single time. Germline CDR1 and CDR2: SNHLY and FYNNEI. V lost 2 bases, J lost 2 bases, and 11 bases lay in between. This CDR3 region has 15 residues. Method: immunoSEQ multiplex PCR; TCRdb's copy keeps in-frame clones and lacks some. This sample has millions of clones; more than 90% occur once, and the top ten carry over 0.12%. The chain couples TRBV2 to TRBJ2-3; a weak D match, TRBD1 (5 bases). Sequenced sample: naive CD4+ T cells sorted from blood. The subset was: CD45RA+ positively selected. The source of this sequence is a man aged 18-30 years in good health. This chain's CDR3 is CASSESQGVTDTQYF. The CDR3 nucleotides read TGTGCCAGCAGTGAATCTCAGGGCGTCACAGATACGCAGTATTTT.